These T cell receptor beta chains were read from a single sample in a study of T cell repertoires in cytomegalovirus infection. TCRdb reprocessed the reads via MiXCR and lists one record per CDR3 protein. The sample yields about 200,000 distinct CDR3 sequences, 8.5% to 10% seen once. What was sequenced was PBMCs. These receptors were obtained from a human donor in good health (CMV status not recorded). Some clones in this sample may be carry-over from other donors' samples. Each CDR3 is given with its conserved first and last residue. The D gene is left open where the match is weak. Clone size is shown for a subset of rows, as once, few, many or a class of expanded clone.

V gene,D gene,J gene,clone size,CDR3 DNA,CDR3 protein
TRBV7-9,.,TRBJ1-1,many,TGTGCCAGCAGCTTATCTGGGACAAAAAACACTGAAGCTTTCTTT,CASSLSGTKNTEAFF
TRBV7-2,.,TRBJ1-2,many,TGTGCCAGCAGCTTAGCGGGGCGGATTCGGACCTATGGCTACACCTTC,CASSLAGRIRTYGYTF
TRBV29-1,TRBD1,TRBJ1-4,many,TGCAGCGTACGGACAGGGCAGATTGAAAAACTGTTTTTT,CSVRTGQIEKLFF
TRBV15,.,TRBJ1-1,.,TGTGCCACCAGCAGAGGATTCATAGGTGATTTCCAGGAGAACACTGAAGCTTTCTTT,CATSRGFIGDFQENTEAFF
TRBV27,.,TRBJ2-7,.,TGTGCCAGCAGTTTTGGCCACGGAGGCTCCTACGAGCAGTACTTC,CASSFGHGGSYEQYF
TRBV7-3,TRBD2,TRBJ2-7,many,TGTGCCAGCAGCTTACAAGCCGGGACTAGCGGGACATACGAGCAGTACTTC,CASSLQAGTSGTYEQYF
TRBV7-8,.,TRBJ2-7,many,TGTGCCAGCAGCCTGACGCTGGGGCCAACCTACGAGCAGTACTTC,CASSLTLGPTYEQYF
TRBV7-2,TRBD1,TRBJ2-2,many,TGTGCCAGCGGACGACAGGGGGCCAACACCGGGGAGCTGTTTTTT,CASGRQGANTGELFF
TRBV12-3/TRBV12-4,.,TRBJ1-1,.,TGTGCCAGCAGTCTTTTAGTTCGTACTGAAGCTTTCTTT,CASSLLVRTEAFF
TRBV13,.,TRBJ2-5,few,TGTGCCAGCAGCCTATCGCGAGACCCAATGGTTGAAGAGACCCAGTACTTC,CASSLSRDPMVEETQYF
TRBV7-2,.,TRBJ1-2,many,TGTGCCAGCAGCCAGGACAGAAACTATGGCTACACCTTC,CASSQDRNYGYTF
TRBV28,.,TRBJ2-7,many,TGTGCCAGCAGTACCATACAGATCGCTTTTTCCTACGAGCAGTACTTC,CASSTIQIAFSYEQYF
TRBV4-3,TRBD2,TRBJ2-1,many,TGCGCCAGCAGCCAAGATTCGGGAGCGGGGGGGCTCAATGAGCAGTTCTTC,CASSQDSGAGGLNEQFF
TRBV28,TRBD2,TRBJ2-1,.,TGTGCCAGCACCCGGGGGGGGAGAATGAGGAATGAGCAGTTCTTC,CASTRGGRMRNEQFF
TRBV15,.,TRBJ1-3,.,TGTGCCACCCGCGACGGGGTAGGAAACACCATATATTTT,CATRDGVGNTIYF
TRBV11-2,.,TRBJ1-2,.,TGTGCCAGCAGCTTAAGGACAGCGGACGGCTACACCTTC,CASSLRTADGYTF
TRBV5-5,.,TRBJ2-6,many,TGTGCCAGCAGCACACATCCTACAGGGTCGGCCGGGGCCAACGTCCTGACTTTC,CASSTHPTGSAGANVLTF
TRBV6-2/TRBV6-3,TRBD1,TRBJ2-4,many,TGTGCCAGCAGTTACGACAGGGCGAGGGTCAACATTCAGTACTTC,CASSYDRARVNIQYF
TRBV28,.,TRBJ1-5,few,TGTGCCAGCAGTTTATCTCTTAGCAGATTCAATCAGCCCCAGCATTTT,CASSLSLSRFNQPQHF
TRBV7-2,.,TRBJ1-5,many,TGTGCCAGCAGCGAAGACAGGATTAATCAGCCCCAGCATTTT,CASSEDRINQPQHF
TRBV20-1,TRBD2,TRBJ2-1,.,TGCAGTGCGGGCGGACTAGCGGTAACATCCTACAATGAGCAGTTCTTC,CSAGGLAVTSYNEQFF
TRBV5-4,.,TRBJ2-2,.,TGTGCCAGCAGCTCAAAGGGGGGCCTGAACACCGGGGAGCTGTTTTTT,CASSSKGGLNTGELFF
TRBV7-2,TRBD2,TRBJ2-1,many,TGTGCCAGCAGCTGGAGGACTAGCGGGGGTTACGGTGAGCAGTTCTTC,CASSWRTSGGYGEQFF
TRBV5-4,TRBD1,TRBJ2-2,many,TGTGCCAGCAGCGGACGGGACAGGGGGGAGAACACCGGGGAGCTGTTTTTT,CASSGRDRGENTGELFF
TRBV14,TRBD1,TRBJ2-3,.,TGTGCCAGCAGCCGGACGACAGGGGATTACGATACGCAGTATTTT,CASSRTTGDYDTQYF
TRBV7-2,.,TRBJ2-3,many,TGTGCCAGCAGCTTGAACGTTGAAGCAAGCACAGATACGCAGTATTTT,CASSLNVEASTDTQYF
TRBV7-2,TRBD2,TRBJ2-2,many,TGTGCCAGCAGCTTAGGGGCCGGGGGGGCCGGGGAGCTGTTTTTT,CASSLGAGGAGELFF
TRBV7-2,.,TRBJ1-5,few,TGTGCCAGCAGCTTAGTTACGTTGCAGCCCCAGCATTTT,CASSLVTLQPQHF
TRBV7-9,.,TRBJ1-1,many,TGTGCCAGCAGCTTAGACCGTGAAGCTTTCTTT,CASSLDREAFF
TRBV3-1,.,TRBJ1-2,.,TGTGCCAGCAGCCAAGATCTGAGCGGCTACACCTTC,CASSQDLSGYTF
TRBV7-8,.,TRBJ2-7,many,TGTGCCAGCAGCTCCGGAGCCTACGAGCAGTACTTC,CASSSGAYEQYF
TRBV4-3,TRBD1,TRBJ1-2,many,TGCGCCAGCAGCCAAGTGGTTTCGGGACAGCAGGGCTACACCTTC,CASSQVVSGQQGYTF
TRBV20-1,TRBD2,TRBJ2-1,.,TGCAGTGCTCCTAAGGCTAGCGGAGTATACAATGAGCAGTTCTTC,CSAPKASGVYNEQFF
TRBV4-1,TRBD1,TRBJ2-4,many,TGCGCCAGCAGCCTCCGGGACAGTTTCGGCTTAGCCAAAAACATTCAGTACTTC,CASSLRDSFGLAKNIQYF
TRBV28,TRBD1,TRBJ1-3,many,TGTGCCTCCCGGATGGACAGGGCAGGAGGAAACACCATATATTTT,CASRMDRAGGNTIYF
TRBV6-2/TRBV6-3,TRBD1,TRBJ1-5,many,TGTGCCAGCAGTGACATGGGACAGACTAGCAATCAGCCCCAGCATTTT,CASSDMGQTSNQPQHF
TRBV29-1,.,TRBJ2-7,.,TGCAGCGTTGAAGATCCCCAGGGCTCCTACGAGCAGTACTTC,CSVEDPQGSYEQYF
TRBV19,TRBD2,TRBJ2-1,.,TGTGCCAGTAGTATAACTAGCGGGGGGAATGAGCAGTTCTTC,CASSITSGGNEQFF
TRBV5-1,TRBD2,TRBJ2-1,few,TGCGCCAGCAGCTTGGTGGGCGGGAGAACCTACAATGAGCAGTTCTTC,CASSLVGGRTYNEQFF
TRBV5-1,TRBD1,TRBJ1-1,.,TGCGCCAGCAGCCTACTAACAGGGGCTAACACTGAAGCTTTCTTT,CASSLLTGANTEAFF
TRBV5-4,.,TRBJ2-7,few,TGTGCCAGCAGCGGAGGGACCGCGCGGTACGAGCAGTACTTC,CASSGGTARYEQYF
TRBV18,.,TRBJ1-3,many,TGTGCCAGCTCACTTGACAGTGGCTCTGGAAACACCATATATTTT,CASSLDSGSGNTIYF
TRBV6-1,.,TRBJ2-3,many,TGTGCCAGCAGTGAGGTGGATAGCGGAGGGCGGGATACGCAGTATTTT,CASSEVDSGGRDTQYF
TRBV2,.,TRBJ2-6,few,TGTGCCAGCAGACAGTTAATCTCTGGGGCCAACGTCCTGACTTTC,CASRQLISGANVLTF
TRBV7-2,.,TRBJ1-1,many,TGTGCCAGCAGCCCCTGGCAGAACACTGAAGCTTTCTTT,CASSPWQNTEAFF